A selection of T cell receptor beta chains follows, all from one sample in a study of graft-versus-host responses after intestinal transplantation. Their antigen targets remain unknown. Here immunoSEQ multiplex PCR was the method, and the copy in TCRdb shows in-frame clones only, minus some. This table has approximately 90,000 clones, approximately 90% appearing once. The specimen was unstimulated CD8+ T cells sorted from spleen or lymph node cells, collected before transplant. These receptors were taken from a human donor who was the organ donor for an intestinal transplant. The CDR3 runs from the conserved cysteine through the conserved F or W. Each record gives: CDR3 DNA, CDR3 protein, V gene, clone size, J gene, D gene. The D gene is left open where the match is weak. The size entry is marked missing in some rows and otherwise reads once, few, many or a size class.

CDR3 DNA: TGTGCCAGCAGTACGACAGGGGCCTACAATGAGCAGTTCTTC; CDR3 protein: CASSTTGAYNEQFF; V gene: TRBV6-6; clone size: -; J gene: TRBJ2-1; D gene: TRBD1
CDR3 DNA: TGTGCCAGCAGCCTACAGGGGACCACAGATACGCAGTATTTT; CDR3 protein: CASSLQGTTDTQYF; V gene: TRBV6-5; clone size: -; J gene: TRBJ2-3; D gene: TRBD1
CDR3 DNA: TGTGCCAGTAGTAATGGTAACTCCTACGAGCAGTACTTC; CDR3 protein: CASSNGNSYEQYF; V gene: TRBV19; clone size: -; J gene: TRBJ2-7; D gene: -
CDR3 DNA: TGCGCCAGCAGCCAAGGACAGGGGGCCTATGGCTACACCTTC; CDR3 protein: CASSQGQGAYGYTF; V gene: TRBV4-1; clone size: -; J gene: TRBJ1-2; D gene: TRBD1
CDR3 DNA: TGTGCCAGCACCCAGGGGGACACCTCCTACGAGCAGTACTTC; CDR3 protein: CASTQGDTSYEQYF; V gene: TRBV6-6; clone size: few; J gene: TRBJ2-7; D gene: TRBD1
CDR3 DNA: TGCGCCAGCAGCTTGGCGAGGGGACTAGCGGGTGAAGAGCAGTTCTTC; CDR3 protein: CASSLARGLAGEEQFF; V gene: TRBV5-1; clone size: -; J gene: TRBJ2-1; D gene: TRBD2
CDR3 DNA: TGTGCCAGTAGTATAATGGGATCTTCTTATGGCTACACCTTC; CDR3 protein: CASSIMGSSYGYTF; V gene: TRBV19; clone size: -; J gene: TRBJ1-2; D gene: -
CDR3 DNA: TGTGCCAGCAGCATGCGGGACAGATTATACGAGCAGTACTTC; CDR3 protein: CASSMRDRLYEQYF; V gene: TRBV11-2; clone size: -; J gene: TRBJ2-7; D gene: -
CDR3 DNA: TGTGCCAGCATCTCTCGGGGGGGCACCGGGGAGCTGTTTTTT; CDR3 protein: CASISRGGTGELFF; V gene: TRBV2; clone size: medium-sized; J gene: TRBJ2-2; D gene: TRBD2
CDR3 DNA: TGTGCCAGTAGTATAGGGGCCCAGGGCATCGATGGCTACACCTTC; CDR3 protein: CASSIGAQGIDGYTF; V gene: TRBV19; clone size: -; J gene: TRBJ1-2; D gene: -
CDR3 DNA: TGCGCCAGCAGCCATCCTGAGACAGGGAAGGATGGCTACACCTTC; CDR3 protein: CASSHPETGKDGYTF; V gene: TRBV4-1; clone size: -; J gene: TRBJ1-2; D gene: TRBD1
CDR3 DNA: TGTGCCATTAAAAGTGGGGGGGACTCCGACCTTGCAGACACTGAAGCTTTCTTT; CDR3 protein: CAIKSGGDSDLADTEAFF; V gene: TRBV9; clone size: -; J gene: TRBJ1-1; D gene: -
CDR3 DNA: TGTGCCAGCAGCCCCACAGGGGGCGGGGGCTACACCTTC; CDR3 protein: CASSPTGGGGYTF; V gene: TRBV6-5; clone size: -; J gene: TRBJ1-2; D gene: TRBD1
CDR3 DNA: TGTGCCAGCAGAGGGGCTTTGGGTGAAAAACTGTTTTTT; CDR3 protein: CASRGALGEKLFF; V gene: TRBV7-9; clone size: few; J gene: TRBJ1-4; D gene: -
CDR3 DNA: TGCAGCGTGCATAAACCGTCCGGGACCCCGTTATATACGCAGTATTTT; CDR3 protein: CSVHKPSGTPLYTQYF; V gene: TRBV29-1; clone size: -; J gene: TRBJ2-3; D gene: -
CDR3 DNA: TGTGCCAGCAGTCTGAGGGGCAACACTGAAGCTTTCTTT; CDR3 protein: CASSLRGNTEAFF; V gene: TRBV6-1; clone size: -; J gene: TRBJ1-1; D gene: -
CDR3 DNA: TGTGCCAGCAGCTTATGGGAAGTGTATCAGCCCCAGCATTTT; CDR3 protein: CASSLWEVYQPQHF; V gene: TRBV7-2; clone size: -; J gene: TRBJ1-5; D gene: -
CDR3 DNA: TGTGCCAGCAGCTTCGTAGCGGGGGAGACAGATACGCAGTATTTT; CDR3 protein: CASSFVAGETDTQYF; V gene: TRBV7-9; clone size: -; J gene: TRBJ2-3; D gene: TRBD2
CDR3 DNA: TGCGCCAGCAGCTTGGCCGTCGGGAGCTCTGGAAACACCATATATTTT; CDR3 protein: CASSLAVGSSGNTIYF; V gene: TRBV5-1; clone size: -; J gene: TRBJ1-3; D gene: -
CDR3 DNA: TGTGCCAGCAGTGAAAGGTCCCCAGACAGCTTCTATAGCAATCAGCCCCAGCATTTT; CDR3 protein: CASSERSPDSFYSNQPQHF; V gene: TRBV6-1; clone size: few; J gene: TRBJ1-5; D gene: -
CDR3 DNA: TGTGCCAGCAGCGGCGTGACAACAGGGGGCGATCAGCCCCAGCATTTT; CDR3 protein: CASSGVTTGGDQPQHF; V gene: TRBV28; clone size: few; J gene: TRBJ1-5; D gene: TRBD1
CDR3 DNA: TGTGCCAGCAGTCGACAGGGGGCTCGGGGCCACAATGAGCAGTTCTTC; CDR3 protein: CASSRQGARGHNEQFF; V gene: TRBV2; clone size: -; J gene: TRBJ2-1; D gene: TRBD1
CDR3 DNA: TGTGCCAGCAGTTGGTCAGGTCCGAACACTGAAGCTTTCTTT; CDR3 protein: CASSWSGPNTEAFF; V gene: TRBV6-5; clone size: -; J gene: TRBJ1-1; D gene: -
CDR3 DNA: TGTGCCAGCAGTGGCCAGTTGGAGACCCAGTACTTC; CDR3 protein: CASSGQLETQYF; V gene: TRBV25-1; clone size: -; J gene: TRBJ2-5; D gene: -
CDR3 DNA: TGTGCCAGCAGCGTAGTGGGCGGGGGCGAAGACGACAATGAGCAGTTCTTC; CDR3 protein: CASSVVGGGEDDNEQFF; V gene: TRBV9; clone size: -; J gene: TRBJ2-1; D gene: -
CDR3 DNA: TGTGCCAGTAGTATAATACCTTTGGATGAGCAGTTCTTC; CDR3 protein: CASSIIPLDEQFF; V gene: TRBV19; clone size: -; J gene: TRBJ2-1; D gene: -
CDR3 DNA: TGCGCCAGCAGCCAAGATTATAGGGAACCCTACGAGCAGTACTTC; CDR3 protein: CASSQDYREPYEQYF; V gene: TRBV4-1; clone size: -; J gene: TRBJ2-7; D gene: -